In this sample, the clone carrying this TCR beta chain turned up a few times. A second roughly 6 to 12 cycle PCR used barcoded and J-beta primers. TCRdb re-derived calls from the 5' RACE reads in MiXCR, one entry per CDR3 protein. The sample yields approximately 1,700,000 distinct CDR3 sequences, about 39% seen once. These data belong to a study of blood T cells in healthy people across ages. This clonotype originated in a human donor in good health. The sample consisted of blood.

DNA for the CDR3: TGTGCCAGCAAGGAGGGACCGACTTCCCACAATGAGCAGTACTTC. It translates to CASKEGPTSHNEQYF. The chain combines TRBV5-5 with TRBJ2-5, with D perhaps TRBD2 (6 bases). Germline assignment: CDR1 SGHKS and CDR2 YYEKEE (reference sequence). Trimming took 6 bases from V and 11 from J, leaving 26 bases between them. This CDR3 contains 15 residues.